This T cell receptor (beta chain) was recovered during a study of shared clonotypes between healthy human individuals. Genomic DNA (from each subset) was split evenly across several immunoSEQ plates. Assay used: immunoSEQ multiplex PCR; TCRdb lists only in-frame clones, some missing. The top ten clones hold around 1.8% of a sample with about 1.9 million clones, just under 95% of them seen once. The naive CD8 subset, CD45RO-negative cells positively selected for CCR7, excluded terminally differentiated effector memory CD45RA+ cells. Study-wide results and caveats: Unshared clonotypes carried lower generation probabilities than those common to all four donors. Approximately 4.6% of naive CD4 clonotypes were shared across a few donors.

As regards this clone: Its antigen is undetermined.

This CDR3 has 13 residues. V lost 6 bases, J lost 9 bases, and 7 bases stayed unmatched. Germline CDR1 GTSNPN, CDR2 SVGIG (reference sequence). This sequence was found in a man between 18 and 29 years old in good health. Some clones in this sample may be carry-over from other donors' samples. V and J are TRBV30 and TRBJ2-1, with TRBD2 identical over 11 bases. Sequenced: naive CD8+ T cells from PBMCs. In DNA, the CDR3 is TGTGCCTGCCTACTAGCGGGAGCTGGTGAGCAGTTCTTC. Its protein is CACLLAGAGEQFF.